The 27 T cell receptor beta chains in this list originate from one sample, sequenced in a study of shared clonotypes between healthy human individuals. Some clones are missing from TCRdb's copy, which holds only in-frame ones; the method was immunoSEQ multiplex PCR. The table has about 2.2 million clones, roughly 93% seen once. As defined, naive CD8 cells were CD45RO-negative and positively selected for CCR7, with terminally differentiated effector memory CD45RA+ cells excluded. The sequenced material came from naive CD8+ T cells from PBMCs. These receptors all stem from a man aged 18 to 30 in good health. Some clones in this sample may be carry-over from other donors' samples.

V usage is TRBV10-3 and J usage is TRBJ2-1, with a tentative D call TRBD2 (6 bases). Deletions cut 2 bases from V and 7 bases from J, with 15 bases between. Germline lookup yields CDR1 ENHRY and CDR2 SYGVKD. This CDR3 contains 15 residues. Here the CDR3 DNA reads TGTGCCATCAGTGAGACTAGCCTAAAGGTGAATGAGCAGTTCTTC. Its translation is CAISETSLKVNEQFF.

This clone was seen a handful of times. The chain couples TRBV14 to TRBJ2-1; D gene uncertain. Trimming shortened V by 3 bases and J by 3 bases, and 6 bases separated the two germline ends. This CDR3 contains 13 residues. Germline-derived CDR1 and CDR2 are SGHDN and FVKESK. DNA for the CDR3: TGTGCCAGCAGCCAGGTATACTACAATGAGCAGTTCTTC. Protein sequence: CASSQVYYNEQFF. Complete variable domain (other parts from reference TRBV14 and TRBJ2-1): EAGVTQFPSHSVIEKGQTVTLRCDPISGHDNLYWYRRVMGKEIKFLLHFVKESKQDESGMPNNRFLAERTGGTYSTLKVQPAELEDSGVYFCASSQVYYNEQFFGPGTRLTVL.

The gene calls are TRBV10-2 and TRBJ1-1; the D is unclear. V gave up 2 bases and J gave up 7 bases, with 17 bases separating them. The CDR3 consists of 15 residues. The germline gives CDR1 WSHSY, CDR2 SAAADI. The CDR3 spells CASSEGPGRVVEAFF. The CDR3 DNA reads TGCGCCAGCAGTGAGGGGCCGGGTCGGGTGGTTGAAGCTTTCTTT.

J is TRBJ2-1 and V is TRBV10-3; maybe TRBD2 (6 bases). V lost 0 bases and J 4 bases, leaving 13 bases between the germline ends. This CDR3 spans 16 amino acids. The V gene's germline CDR1 is ENHRY and CDR2 SYGVKD. The CDR3 nucleotides are TGTGCCATCAGTGAGTCGACCCTGGAGGGGTACAATGAGCAGTTCTTC. Translating it yields CAISESTLEGYNEQFF.

V gene TRBV5-4 combines with J gene TRBJ1-2, with 7 nucleotides matching TRBD1. Germline loops: CDR1 SGHNT, CDR2 YYREEE (reference sequence). J lost 1 base, V lost 2 bases, and 14 bases had no gene match. The CDR3 is made up of 18 amino acids. CDR3 in DNA: TGTGCCAGCAGCTTCGGGACAGCGATAGTCTCCCTTAACTATGGCTACACCTTC. Its translation is CASSFGTAIVSLNYGYTF. Full variable domain (rest looked up from reference TRBV5-4 and TRBJ1-2): ETGVTQSPTHLIKTRGQQVTLRCSSQSGHNTVSWYQQALGQGPQFIFQYYREEENGRGNFPPRFSGLQFPNYSSELNVNALELDDSALYLCASSFGTAIVSLNYGYTFGSGTRLTVV.

Here the CDR3 reads CASSLEGGWDTQYF. The DNA for the CDR3 is TGTGCCAGCAGTTTGGAAGGGGGATGGGATACGCAGTATTTT. V gene TRBV28 combines with J gene TRBJ2-3; the D gene is possibly TRBD1 (6 bases). This CDR3 has 14 residues. Trimming left V 3 bases short and J 6 bases short, with 13 bases between. The germline V gene encodes CDR1 MDHEN and CDR2 SYDVKM.

The rearrangement uses TRBV7-9 and TRBJ1-2; D unresolved. V was trimmed by 5 bases and J by 2 bases, leaving 15 bases between them. Germline CDR1 SEHNR, CDR2 FQNEAQ (reference sequence). This CDR3 has 15 residues. CDR3 nucleotides: TGTGCCAGCAGCCCCCCTAACTTTCCCAACTATGGCTACACCTTC. It yields the protein CASSPPNFPNYGYTF.

The V and J genes are TRBV28 and TRBJ1-5; TRBD1 is a possible D gene (6 bases). V lost 6 bases and J lost 2, with 20 bases in between. This CDR3 spans 17 amino acids. Germline lookup yields CDR1 MDHEN and CDR2 SYDVKM. CDR3 DNA: TGTGCCAGCAGCTTCCGGTCTTACAGGGAGGGCAATCAGCCCCAGCATTTT. Its protein product is CASSFRSYREGNQPQHF.

The chain employs TRBV6-5 and TRBJ2-5; the D call may be TRBD1 or TRBD2 (5 bases each). There are 14 residues in the CDR3. Germline CDR1 MNHEY, CDR2 SVGAGI. Trimming cost V 4 bases and J 5 bases, with 14 bases left between them. CDR3 protein: CASSSGTNWETQYF. The CDR3 bases are TGTGCCAGCAGTTCCGGGACCAACTGGGAGACCCAGTACTTC.

This clone occurred a few times. V gene TRBV10-1 combines with J gene TRBJ2-2; no firm D call. V lost 3 bases and J 3 bases, leaving 8 bases between the germline ends. The CDR3 loop spans 14 amino acids. Germline CDR1 WNHNN, CDR2 SYGVQD (reference sequence). CDR3 DNA sequence: TGCGCCAGCAGTGACTTTGGGGACACCGGGGAGCTGTTTTTT. Residues: CASSDFGDTGELFF.

The chain has TRBV30 and TRBJ1-2; D ambiguous. The CDR3 is 11 amino acids. Germline V gene data show CDR1 as GTSNPN and CDR2 as SVGIG (reference sequence). The chain's CDR3 is CVLVVPYGYTF. The CDR3 DNA is TGTGTCCTAGTAGTCCCTTATGGCTACACCTTC.

The chain combines TRBV5-1 with TRBJ1-3; tentatively, D is TRBD1 (6 bases). CDR1 SGHRS and CDR2 YFSETQ come from the germline V gene. CDR3 size: 21 residues. Trimming stripped 0 bases from V and 0 bases from J, with 25 bases between. CDR3 sequence: CASSLALPGQGGGSSGNTIYF. The CDR3 region has the DNA TGCGCCAGCAGCTTGGCATTACCGGGACAAGGGGGAGGCTCCTCTGGAAACACCATATATTTT.

This clone occurred once. This sequence joins TRBV6-5 and TRBJ2-1; a possible D gene is TRBD2 (6 bases). Between the trimmed V and J ends, which lost 2 bases and 8 bases, there was a span of 16 bases. Looked up from germline, CDR1 is MNHEY and CDR2 is SVGAGI. The CDR3 has 15 residues. CDR3 sequence reads: CASSYLGGPVDEQFF. Written as DNA, the CDR3 is TGTGCCAGCAGTTACCTCGGAGGGCCGGTCGATGAGCAGTTCTTC.

The chain recombines TRBV15 with TRBJ2-1, with D possibly TRBD2 on 6 matching bases. This CDR3 region has 13 residues. The V end lost 1 base, the J end lost 15 bases, and 16 bases lay between the germline ends. Germline lookup yields CDR1 LNHNV and CDR2 YYDKDF (reference sequence). The CDR3 protein is CATSRASWEALFF. CDR3 nucleotide sequence: TGTGCCACCAGCAGAGCCTCCTGGGAGGCCCTGTTCTTC.

CDR3 region: CASSIVGSLAEAFF. CDR3 coding DNA: TGTGCCAGCAGCATAGTAGGATCCCTCGCTGAAGCTTTCTTT. This chain joins TRBV7-8 and TRBJ1-1; no reliable D call. Trimming removed 5 bases from V and 6 bases from J, with 16 bases in between. Germline CDR1 and CDR2: SGHVS and FQNEAQ. The CDR3 is 14 residues long.

The chain couples TRBV2 to TRBJ2-7; TRBD1 might be the D (6 bases). CDR1 is SNHLY and CDR2 is FYNNEI in the germline V gene. V lost 7 bases and J lost 0, with 13 bases in between. CDR3 length equals 14 residues. The CDR3 region has the DNA TGTGCCAGCAAGACAGGAATAAGCTCCTACGAGCAGTACTTC. This codes for CASKTGISSYEQYF.

The chain combines TRBV29-1 with TRBJ2-7; 9 positions agree with TRBD1. V shed 1 base, J shed 2 bases, and the junction held 9 bases outside the gene matches. The germline CDR1 and CDR2 sequences are SQVTM and ANQGSEA. The CDR3 is 16 amino acids. Here the CDR3 DNA reads TGCAGCGTTGAAGGACCAGGACAGGGGATGCCCTACGAGCAGTACTTC. Translation gives CSVEGPGQGMPYEQYF.

Notes on this clone: Other DNA sequences in the sample encode the same CDR3. The J gene is TRBJ2-1, the V gene TRBV19; no clear D gene. The CDR3 has 11 residues. V lost 3 bases and J lost 10, with 7 bases in between. Germline V gives CDR1 LNHDA, CDR2 SQIVND (reference sequence). The CDR3 loop is CASSIGGEQFF. In DNA form, the CDR3 reads TGTGCCAGTAGTATCGGCGGAGAGCAGTTCTTC.

This clone appeared a single time. CDR3 DNA sequence: TGTGCCATCGGGCCAGATACGCAGTATTTT. It specifies CAIGPDTQYF. V usage is TRBV6-5 and J usage is TRBJ2-3; no reliable D call. Per the germline V gene, CDR1 is MNHEY and CDR2 is SVGAGI. CDR3 length: 10 amino acids. Trimming left V 10 bases short and J 4 bases short, with 6 bases between.

This clone was recorded once. The J gene is TRBJ2-1, the V gene TRBV30, with 11 bases identical to TRBD2. The V gene's germline CDR1 is GTSNPN and CDR2 SVGIG (reference sequence). The CDR3 has 16 amino acids. V trimming: 3 bases; J trimming: 2 bases; junction bases outside the gene matches: 6. CDR3: CAWRGEGLAAYNEQFF. CDR3 sequence (DNA): TGTGCCTGGAGGGGAGAGGGACTAGCGGCCTACAATGAGCAGTTCTTC.

CDR3 nucleotides: TGTGCCAGCAGTTTTCGGCCCGTGGGTCGGGGAAACACCATATATTTT. Translated: CASSFRPVGRGNTIYF. The V and J genes are TRBV28 and TRBJ1-3; D is ambiguous. Germline V gene data show CDR1 as MDHEN and CDR2 as SYDVKM. The CDR3 has 16 residues. V was pared by 3 bases and J by 4 bases, with 16 bases between.

V gene TRBV28 combines with J gene TRBJ1-2; 8 positions match TRBD1. CDR1 MDHEN and CDR2 SYDVKM come from the germline V gene. The CDR3 contains 14 residues. The trim removed 7 bases at V and 5 bases at J, leaving 9 bases unmatched. The CDR3, as DNA: TGTGCCAGCAATACCAGGGGGCCCTATTATGGCTACACCTTC. Residues: CASNTRGPYYGYTF.

This clone has just one count. The chain employs TRBV7-9 and TRBJ1-1; TRBD1 matches 11 bases. This CDR3 has 16 residues. The junction had 5 bases not matched to a gene; V was cut back by 1 base and J by 4 bases. Germline V gene lookup returns CDR1 SEHNR and CDR2 FQNEAQ (reference sequence). This CDR3 reads CASSLVRDRGGTEAFF. In DNA, the CDR3 is TGTGCCAGCAGCTTAGTACGGGACAGGGGGGGCACTGAAGCTTTCTTT.

This chain uses TRBV2 with TRBJ2-7; TRBD2 matches 15 bases. Germline V gene sequence: CDR1 SNHLY, CDR2 FYNNEI. The CDR3 covers 18 residues. Trimming took 6 bases from V and 4 from J; bases not matched to a gene: 13. CDR3: CASSNTLGLAGGSYEQYF. The CDR3 DNA follows: TGTGCCAGCAGCAACACCCTCGGACTAGCGGGAGGGTCGTACGAGCAGTACTTC.

This clone came up once. The chain has TRBV7-9 and TRBJ2-7; D call uncertain. Germline V lookup: CDR1 SEHNR, CDR2 FQNEAQ (reference sequence). V shed 5 bases and J shed 0 bases, with 14 bases lying between them. This CDR3 is 15 amino acids long. The CDR3 DNA is TGTGCCAGCAGCCCTTGGGTGGCAGACTCCTACGAGCAGTACTTC. Its protein product is CASSPWVADSYEQYF.

The chain joins TRBV7-8 to TRBJ2-7, with no clear D. From germline, CDR1 is SGHVS and CDR2 FQNEAQ. The length of the CDR3 is 15 residues. Trimming removed 8 bases from V and 1 base from J, with 18 bases in between. The CDR3 DNA reads as TGTGCCAGCTCGAGCAGTTCGGGCAAGTCCTACGAGCAGTACTTC. This translates into CASSSSSGKSYEQYF.

The chain recombines TRBV27 with TRBJ1-5, with D uncertain. V was pared by 5 bases and J by 4 bases, with 15 bases between. Germline values: CDR1 MNHEY, CDR2 SMNVEV (reference sequence). The CDR3 sequence is 15 residues long. CDR3 region: CASSPQTGVNQPQHF. For the CDR3, the DNA is TGTGCCAGCAGTCCACAAACCGGGGTGAATCAGCCCCAGCATTTT.